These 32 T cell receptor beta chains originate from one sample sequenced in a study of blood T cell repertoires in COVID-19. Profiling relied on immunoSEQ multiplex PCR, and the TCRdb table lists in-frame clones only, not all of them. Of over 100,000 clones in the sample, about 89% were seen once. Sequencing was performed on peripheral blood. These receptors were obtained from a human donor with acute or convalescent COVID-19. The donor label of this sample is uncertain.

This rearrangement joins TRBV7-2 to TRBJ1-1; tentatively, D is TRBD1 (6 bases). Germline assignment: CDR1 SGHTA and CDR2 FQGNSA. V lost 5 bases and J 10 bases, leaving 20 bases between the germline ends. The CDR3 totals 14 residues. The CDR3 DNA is TGTGCCAGCAGCCCCGGAGCGGGGGGGGCGGGAGCTTTCTTT. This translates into CASSPGAGGAGAFF. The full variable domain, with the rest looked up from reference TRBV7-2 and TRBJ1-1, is GAGVSQSPSNKVTEKGKDVELRCDPISGHTALYWYRQSLGQGLEFLIYFQGNSAPDKSGLPSDRFSAERTGGSVSTLTIQRTQQEDSAVYLCASSPGAGGAGAFFGQGTRLTVV.

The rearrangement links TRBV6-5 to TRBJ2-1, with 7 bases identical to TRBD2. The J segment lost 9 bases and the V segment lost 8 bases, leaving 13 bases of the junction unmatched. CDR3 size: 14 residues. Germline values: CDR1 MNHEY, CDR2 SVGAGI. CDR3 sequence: CASFTHRGVGEQFF. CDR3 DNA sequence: TGTGCCAGCTTCACCCATCGGGGGGTTGGTGAGCAGTTCTTC.

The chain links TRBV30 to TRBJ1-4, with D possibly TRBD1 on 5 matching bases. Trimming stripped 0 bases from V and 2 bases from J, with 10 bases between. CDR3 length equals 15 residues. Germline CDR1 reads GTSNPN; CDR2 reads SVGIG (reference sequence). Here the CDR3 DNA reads TGTGCCTGGAGTGTTCAGGGTCATACTAATGAAAAACTGTTTTTT. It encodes CAWSVQGHTNEKLFF.

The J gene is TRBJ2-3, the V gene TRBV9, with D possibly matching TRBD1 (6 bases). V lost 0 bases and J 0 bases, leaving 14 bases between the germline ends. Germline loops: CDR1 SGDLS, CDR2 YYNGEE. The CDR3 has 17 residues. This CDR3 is CASSVVGQATSTDTQYF. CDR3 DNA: TGTGCCAGCAGCGTAGTGGGACAAGCCACTAGCACAGATACGCAGTATTTT.

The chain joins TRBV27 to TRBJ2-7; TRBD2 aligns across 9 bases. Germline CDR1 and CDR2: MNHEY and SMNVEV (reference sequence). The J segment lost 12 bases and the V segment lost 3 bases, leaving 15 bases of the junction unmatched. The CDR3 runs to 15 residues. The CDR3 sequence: CASSLTGLAHPPVYF. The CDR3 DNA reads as TGTGCCAGCAGTTTGACGGGACTAGCTCATCCCCCTGTGTACTTC.

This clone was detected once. CDR3 loop: CASSRDRYQDEQYF. The CDR3 DNA reads as TGTGCCAGCTCCCGGGACAGATACCAGGACGAGCAGTACTTC. The chain is built from TRBV18 and TRBJ2-7; TRBD1 agrees at 7 bases. This CDR3 comprises 14 residues. Germline V gene data show CDR1 as KGHSH and CDR2 as LQKENI. Unmatched junction bases numbered 10, after V lost 6 bases and J lost 5 bases.

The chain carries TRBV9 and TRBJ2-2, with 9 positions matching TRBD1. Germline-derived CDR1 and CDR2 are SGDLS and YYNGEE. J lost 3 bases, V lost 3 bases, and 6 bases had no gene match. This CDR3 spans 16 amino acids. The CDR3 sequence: CASSDYRGRHTGELFF. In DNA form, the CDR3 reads TGTGCCAGCAGCGACTACAGGGGGCGACACACCGGGGAGCTGTTTTTT.

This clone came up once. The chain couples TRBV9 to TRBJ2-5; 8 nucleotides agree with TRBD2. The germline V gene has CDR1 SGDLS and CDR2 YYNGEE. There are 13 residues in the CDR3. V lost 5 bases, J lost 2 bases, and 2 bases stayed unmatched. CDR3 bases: TGTGCCAGCAGTCGGGGGGGTCAAGAGACCCAGTACTTC. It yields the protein CASSRGGQETQYF.

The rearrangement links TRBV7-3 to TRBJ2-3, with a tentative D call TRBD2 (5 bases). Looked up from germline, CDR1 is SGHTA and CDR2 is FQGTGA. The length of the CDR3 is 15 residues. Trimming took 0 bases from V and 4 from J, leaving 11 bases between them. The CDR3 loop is CASSLTWGVSDTQYF. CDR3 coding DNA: TGTGCCAGCAGCTTAACGTGGGGAGTCTCAGATACGCAGTATTTT.

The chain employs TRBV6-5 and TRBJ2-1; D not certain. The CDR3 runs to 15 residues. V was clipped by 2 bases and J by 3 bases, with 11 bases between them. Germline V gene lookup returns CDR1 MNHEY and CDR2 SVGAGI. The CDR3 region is CASSYGARGYNEQFF. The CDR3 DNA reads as TGTGCCAGCAGTTACGGCGCAAGAGGCTACAATGAGCAGTTCTTC.

The CDR3 nucleotides read TGCGCCAGCAGCTTGGGTCCCGGGGGGAACACTGAAGCTTTCTTT. It is translated as CASSLGPGGNTEAFF. The chain carries TRBV5-1 and TRBJ1-1; tentatively, D is TRBD1 (5 bases). The CDR3 sequence is 15 residues long. V dropped 0 bases and J dropped 1 base, with 10 bases sitting between them. Germline CDR1 and CDR2: SGHRS and YFSETQ.

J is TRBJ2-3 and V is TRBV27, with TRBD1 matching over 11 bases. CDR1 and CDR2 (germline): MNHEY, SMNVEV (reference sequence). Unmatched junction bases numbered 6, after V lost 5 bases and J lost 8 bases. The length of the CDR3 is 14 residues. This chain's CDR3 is CASSPGQGAITQYF. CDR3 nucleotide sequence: TGTGCCAGCAGTCCAGGACAGGGGGCGATTACGCAGTATTTT.

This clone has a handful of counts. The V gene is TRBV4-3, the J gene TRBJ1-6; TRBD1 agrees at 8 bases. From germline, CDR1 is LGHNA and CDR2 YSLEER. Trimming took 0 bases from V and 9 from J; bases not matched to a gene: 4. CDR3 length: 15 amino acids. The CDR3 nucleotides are TGCGCCAGCAGCCAAGACTCGGACAGGGCTTCACCCCTCCACTTT. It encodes CASSQDSDRASPLHF.

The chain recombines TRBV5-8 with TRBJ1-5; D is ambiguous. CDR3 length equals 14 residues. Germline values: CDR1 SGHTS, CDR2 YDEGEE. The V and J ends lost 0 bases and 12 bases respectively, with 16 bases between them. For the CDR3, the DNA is TGTGCCAGCAGCTTGGTGAGTACGTTCCTCCGCCAGCATTTT. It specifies CASSLVSTFLRQHF.

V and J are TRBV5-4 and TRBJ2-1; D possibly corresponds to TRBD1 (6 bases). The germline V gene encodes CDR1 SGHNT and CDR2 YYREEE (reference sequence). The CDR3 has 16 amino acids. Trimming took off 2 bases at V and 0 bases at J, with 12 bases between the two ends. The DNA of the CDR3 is TGTGCCAGCAGCTTTCTTGAGGACAGCTCCTACAATGAGCAGTTCTTC. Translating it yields CASSFLEDSSYNEQFF.

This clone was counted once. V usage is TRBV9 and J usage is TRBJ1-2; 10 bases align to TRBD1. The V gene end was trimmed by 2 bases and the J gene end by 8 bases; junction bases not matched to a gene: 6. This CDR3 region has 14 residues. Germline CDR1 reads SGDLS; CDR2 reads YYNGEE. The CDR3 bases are TGTGCCAGCAGCGTGAGGACAGGGGGATCCGGCTACACCTTC. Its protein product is CASSVRTGGSGYTF.

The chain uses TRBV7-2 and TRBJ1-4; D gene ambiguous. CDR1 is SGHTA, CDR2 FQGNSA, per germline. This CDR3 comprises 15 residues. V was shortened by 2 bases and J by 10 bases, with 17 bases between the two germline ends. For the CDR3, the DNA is TGTGCCAGCAGCTTAAGGCAGAGCGGCAACGGAAAACTGTTTTTT. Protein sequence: CASSLRQSGNGKLFF.

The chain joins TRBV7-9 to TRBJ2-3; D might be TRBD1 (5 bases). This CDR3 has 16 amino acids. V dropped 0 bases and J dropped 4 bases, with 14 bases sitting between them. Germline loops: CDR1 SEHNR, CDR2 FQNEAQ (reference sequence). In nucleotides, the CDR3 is TGTGCCAGCAGCTTAGCCGACAGCCAGCACGCAGATACGCAGTATTTT. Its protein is CASSLADSQHADTQYF.

Here the CDR3 reads CASSYDRGGWDTEAFF. CDR3 in DNA: TGTGCCAGCAGTTATGATAGGGGAGGTTGGGACACTGAAGCTTTCTTT. J is TRBJ1-1 and V is TRBV6-5; D is possibly TRBD1 (5 bases). This CDR3 contains 16 residues. Germline-derived CDR1 and CDR2 are MNHEY and SVGAGI. Trimming removed 3 bases at V and 3 bases at J, with 17 bases between.

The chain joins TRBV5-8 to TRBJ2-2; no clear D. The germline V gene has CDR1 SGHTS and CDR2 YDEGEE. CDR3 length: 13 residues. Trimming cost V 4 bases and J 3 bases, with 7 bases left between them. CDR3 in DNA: TGTGCCAGCAGCCCCGCGCACACCGGGGAGCTGTTTTTT. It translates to CASSPAHTGELFF.

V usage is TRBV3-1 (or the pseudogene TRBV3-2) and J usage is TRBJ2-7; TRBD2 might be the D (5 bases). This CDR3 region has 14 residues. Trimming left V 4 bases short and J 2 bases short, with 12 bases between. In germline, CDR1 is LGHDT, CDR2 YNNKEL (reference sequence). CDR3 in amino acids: CASSPTIGTYEQYF. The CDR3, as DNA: TGTGCCAGCAGCCCAACCATCGGGACCTACGAGCAGTACTTC.

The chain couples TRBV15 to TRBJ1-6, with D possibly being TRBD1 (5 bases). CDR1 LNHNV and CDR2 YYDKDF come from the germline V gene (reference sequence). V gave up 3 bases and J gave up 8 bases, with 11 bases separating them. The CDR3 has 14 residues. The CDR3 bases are TGTGCCACCAGCAGGGCAGGGTTAGATTCACCCCTCCACTTT. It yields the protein CATSRAGLDSPLHF.

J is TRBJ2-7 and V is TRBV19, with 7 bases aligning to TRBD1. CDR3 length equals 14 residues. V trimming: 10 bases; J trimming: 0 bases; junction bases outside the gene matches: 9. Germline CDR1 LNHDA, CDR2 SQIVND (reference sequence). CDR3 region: CATRQGPASYEQYF. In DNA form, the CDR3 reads TGTGCCACTAGACAGGGCCCTGCCTCCTACGAGCAGTACTTC.

The CDR3 is CATSPDRVTYEQYF. In DNA, the CDR3 is TGTGCCACCAGCCCGGACAGGGTGACCTACGAGCAGTACTTC. The rearrangement links TRBV15 to TRBJ2-7; 8 bases align to TRBD1. CDR3 size: 14 residues. Unmatched junction bases numbered 5, after V lost 5 bases and J lost 2 bases. The germline CDR1 and CDR2 sequences are LNHNV and YYDKDF (reference sequence).

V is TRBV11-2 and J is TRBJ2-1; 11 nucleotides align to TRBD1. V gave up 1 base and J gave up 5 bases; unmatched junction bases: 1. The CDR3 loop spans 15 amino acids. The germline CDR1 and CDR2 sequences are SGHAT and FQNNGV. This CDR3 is CASSLGDRGNNEQFF. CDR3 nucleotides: TGTGCCAGCAGCTTAGGGGACAGGGGGAACAATGAGCAGTTCTTC.

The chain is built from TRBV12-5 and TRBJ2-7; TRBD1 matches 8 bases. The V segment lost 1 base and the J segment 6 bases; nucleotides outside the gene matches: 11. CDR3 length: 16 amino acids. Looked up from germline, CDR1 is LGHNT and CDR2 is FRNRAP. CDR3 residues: CASGLDRTGGLGEQYF. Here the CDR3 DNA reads TGTGCTAGTGGTTTGGACCGAACAGGGGGACTGGGCGAGCAGTACTTC.

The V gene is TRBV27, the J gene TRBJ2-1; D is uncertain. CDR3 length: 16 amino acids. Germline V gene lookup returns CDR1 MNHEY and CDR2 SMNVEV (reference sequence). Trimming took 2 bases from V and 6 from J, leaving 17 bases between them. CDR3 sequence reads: CASSLRPQVYSNEQFF. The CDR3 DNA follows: TGTGCCAGCAGTTTACGCCCCCAAGTGTATAGCAATGAGCAGTTCTTC.

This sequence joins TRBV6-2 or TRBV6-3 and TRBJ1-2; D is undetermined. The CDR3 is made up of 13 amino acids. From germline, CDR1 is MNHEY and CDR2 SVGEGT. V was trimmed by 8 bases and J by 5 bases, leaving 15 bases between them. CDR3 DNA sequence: TGTGCCAGCGGCCCCGACTCGAGGTATGGCTACACCTTC. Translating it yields CASGPDSRYGYTF.

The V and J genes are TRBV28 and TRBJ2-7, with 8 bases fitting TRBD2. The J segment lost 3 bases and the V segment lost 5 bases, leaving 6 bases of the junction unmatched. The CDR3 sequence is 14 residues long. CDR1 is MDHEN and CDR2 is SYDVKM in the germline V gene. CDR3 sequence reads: CASSTLAGNYEQYF. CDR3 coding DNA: TGTGCCAGCAGTACCTTAGCGGGAAACTACGAGCAGTACTTC.

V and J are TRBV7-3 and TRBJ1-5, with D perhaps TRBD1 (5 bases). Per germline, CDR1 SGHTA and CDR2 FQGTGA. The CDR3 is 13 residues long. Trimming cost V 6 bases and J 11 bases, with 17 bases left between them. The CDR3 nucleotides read TGTGCCAGCAGTCAGGGTGGGGTTTCGGCCCAGCATTTT. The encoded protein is CASSQGGVSAQHF.

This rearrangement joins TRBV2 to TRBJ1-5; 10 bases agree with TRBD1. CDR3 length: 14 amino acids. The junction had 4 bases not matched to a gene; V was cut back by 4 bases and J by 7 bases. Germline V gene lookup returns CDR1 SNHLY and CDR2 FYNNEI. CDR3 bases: TGTGCCAGCAGTGGACAGGGGGCTCGACAGCCCCAGCATTTT. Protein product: CASSGQGARQPQHF.

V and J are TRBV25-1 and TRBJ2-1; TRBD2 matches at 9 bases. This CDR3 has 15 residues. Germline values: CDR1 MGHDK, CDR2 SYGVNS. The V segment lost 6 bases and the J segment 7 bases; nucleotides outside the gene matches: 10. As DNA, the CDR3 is TGTGCCAGCAGCAGAAATAGCGGGAGTTATAATGAGCAGTTCTTC. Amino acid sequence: CASSRNSGSYNEQFF. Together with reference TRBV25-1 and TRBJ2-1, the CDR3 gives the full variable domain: EADIYQTPRYLVIGTGKKITLECSQTMGHDKMYWYQQDPGMELHLIHYSYGVNSTEKGDLSSESTVSRIRTEHFPLTLESARPSHTSQYLCASSRNSGSYNEQFFGPGTRLTVL.